This T cell receptor (beta chain) comes out of a study of OX40 agonist ivuxolimab in advanced cancers. Looking at the study overall: An anti-OX40 (CD134) antibody with agonistic activity, ivuxolimab, was administered to patients. Patients got intravenous ivuxolimab at 0.01 to 10 mg/kg every 2 weeks. Whole-study results and caveats: CD8+ T cells were the subset that, on average, had more expanded clones than CD4+. Clonal expansion was seen in CD4+ and CD8+ blood T cells by week 6 at 0.1 to 3.0 mg/kg.

Sequencing was performed with immunoSEQ multiplex PCR; in TCRdb, only in-frame clones are kept and a portion is missing. The sample carries tens of thousands of clones, roughly nine tenths recorded once. This CDR3 comprises 14 residues. The germline CDR1 and CDR2 sequences are MDHEN and SYDVKM. V gave up 8 bases and J gave up 0 bases; unmatched junction bases: 2. Turning to this clone: The antigen remains unidentified.

The chain has TRBV28 and TRBJ2-1, with 9 bases that match TRBD2. The sequence derives from an adult with an advanced solid tumor such as melanoma, head and neck, liver or kidney cancer. Sequenced material: CD4+ or CD8+ T cells sorted from blood, taken in a trial of the OX40 agonist ivuxolimab. This CDR3 is CASHSGSSYNEQFF. In DNA, the CDR3 is TGTGCCAGCCATAGCGGGAGCTCCTACAATGAGCAGTTCTTC.